Here is one TCR beta chain with its context. Trimming took 2 bases from V and 1 from J, leaving 14 bases between them. This CDR3 contains 16 residues. Germline CDR1 and CDR2: SGHRS and YFSETQ. This record belongs to a study of blood T cell repertoires in COVID-19. Study background: The United States, Italy and Spain supplied acute and convalescent COVID-19 samples. Nucleic acid was either cDNA or gDNA, and it came from T cells, B-cell-depleted T cells, or PBMCs.

Per the original methods: Amplifying reference gene primers gave estimates of nucleated cell counts. Produced via immunoSEQ multiplex PCR; TCRdb's table is partial and in-frame only. That table is the source of V, J and clone size, and D and trimming were worked out from the DNA. The sample lists tens of thousands of clones; about nine tenths were seen once. The chain recombines TRBV5-1 with TRBJ2-3; perhaps TRBD2 as D (5 bases). This TCR was recovered from a male donor with acute or convalescent COVID-19. The sample was peripheral blood. The CDR3 bases are TGCGCCAGCAGCTTAGAGGCTAGCATCGGCACAGATACGCAGTATTTT. Residues: CASSLEASIGTDTQYF.